This TCR beta chain was obtained from a study of T cell responses to AZD1222 COVID-19 vaccine. Findings and limits, study-wide: It was only after the peak T cell response that any repertoires were sampled. The study found Spike-specific TCR breadth and depth rose after two AZD1222 doses.

TCRdb's copy holds only in-frame clones and misses some; the assay was immunoSEQ multiplex PCR. Of tens of thousands of clones in the sample, 90% to 95% were seen once. CDR3 size: 14 residues. From germline, CDR1 is SNHLY and CDR2 FYNNEI. The J segment lost 4 bases and the V segment lost 6 bases, leaving 8 bases of the junction unmatched. Of note for this clone: The antigen remains undetermined.

This TCR was recovered from an adult in good health. The sequences come from peripheral blood, collected on day 0 of MenACWY control vaccination. The chain combines TRBV2 with TRBJ1-2; TRBD1 matches at 7 bases. This CDR3 is CASRPTGTTYGYTF. DNA for the CDR3: TGTGCCAGCAGGCCGACAGGGACGACCTATGGCTACACCTTC.